Below are 5 T cell receptor beta chains sequenced from a single sample in a study of blood T cell repertoires in COVID-19. Produced via immunoSEQ multiplex PCR; TCRdb's table is partial and in-frame only. The sample includes fewer than 200,000 clones, about 85% of them seen just once. The material sequenced was peripheral blood. These receptors originate from a woman of 80 years or more with COVID-19, enrolled during active disease.

This chain uses TRBV15 with TRBJ2-3; D possibly corresponds to TRBD1 (5 bases). The CDR3 runs to 14 residues. Trimming cost V 0 bases and J 5 bases, with 9 bases left between them. Germline CDR1 and CDR2: LNHNV and YYDKDF (reference sequence). The CDR3 DNA reads TGTGCCACCAGCAGAGATTTGGGGCGAGATACGCAGTATTTT. The encoded protein is CATSRDLGRDTQYF.

Turning to this clone: A read error may produce the germline difference seen at one junction end. This rearrangement joins TRBV9 to TRBJ1-2, with a weak D call TRBD1 (5 bases). Germline V gene lookup returns CDR1 SGDLS and CDR2 YYNGEE. The CDR3 has 13 amino acids. The CDR3 region is CASSVDRGGVGIF. CDR3 nucleotides: TGTGCCAGCAGCGTAGATCGGGGGGGAGTTGGCATCTTC.

This chain links TRBV3-1 (or the pseudogene TRBV3-2) with TRBJ2-6; D not certain. Germline assignment: CDR1 LGHDT and CDR2 YNNKEL (reference sequence). Trimming removed 1 base from V and 4 bases from J, with 8 bases in between. This CDR3 region has 15 residues. The CDR3: CASSQVSWGANVLTF. The CDR3 coding sequence is TGTGCCAGCAGCCAAGTGAGTTGGGGGGCCAACGTCCTGACTTTC.

The V gene is TRBV9, the J gene TRBJ1-3; D remains unclear. V shed 3 bases and J shed 3 bases, with 16 bases lying between them. The germline V gene has CDR1 SGDLS and CDR2 YYNGEE. The length of the CDR3 is 16 residues. In DNA form, the CDR3 reads TGTGCCAGCAGCGCAGACGAGGTTTTAGGTGGAAACACCATATATTTT. Translating it yields CASSADEVLGGNTIYF.

The chain has TRBV10-3 and TRBJ1-5, with a weak D call TRBD1 (5 bases). Looked up from germline, CDR1 is ENHRY and CDR2 is SYGVKD. The CDR3 has 13 residues. V was clipped by 8 bases and J by 4 bases, with 12 bases between them. CDR3 loop: CAIGGTRNQPQHF. The CDR3 coding sequence is TGTGCCATCGGGGGGACCAGAAATCAGCCCCAGCATTTT.